The clone carrying this T cell receptor beta chain showed up many times. Its antigen is undetermined. TCR beta libraries were built with iRepertoire HTBI primers and Arm-PCR of CDR3 regions. TCRdb ran MiXCR on the multiplex PCR reads and lists one entry per CDR3 protein. The table lists a few hundred thousand distinct CDR3 sequences, roughly 13% of them singletons, with roughly a tenth in the top ten. The sample's time point: newly diagnosed GD, antithyroid drugs for less than 3 months. Preparation of the TCR library used RNA extracted from PBMCs. The data were obtained in a study of regulatory T cells in long-lasting Graves disease. General study points: Accuracy was perhaps lowered by the small sample size.

In addition, the sample was reused for a study of T cells in Graves' hyperthyroidism and ophthalmopathy. As that study records: Most clonotypes expanded in thyroid above 0.001 were likewise present in blood.

Here the sequenced sample was peripheral blood mononuclear cells (PBMCs), taken at new diagnosis, from a patient treated with antithyroid drugs. This TCR was sampled from a young man with Graves disease.

CDR3 in DNA: TGTGCCAGCAGTGAAGAGGGGGATGAAAAACTGTTTTTT. It yields the protein CASSEEGDEKLFF. The chain has TRBV2 and TRBJ1-4; possible D gene TRBD1, 6 bases. Germline V gene sequence: CDR1 SNHLY, CDR2 FYNNEI. Trimming stripped 1 base from V and 6 bases from J, with 6 bases between. There are 13 residues in the CDR3.